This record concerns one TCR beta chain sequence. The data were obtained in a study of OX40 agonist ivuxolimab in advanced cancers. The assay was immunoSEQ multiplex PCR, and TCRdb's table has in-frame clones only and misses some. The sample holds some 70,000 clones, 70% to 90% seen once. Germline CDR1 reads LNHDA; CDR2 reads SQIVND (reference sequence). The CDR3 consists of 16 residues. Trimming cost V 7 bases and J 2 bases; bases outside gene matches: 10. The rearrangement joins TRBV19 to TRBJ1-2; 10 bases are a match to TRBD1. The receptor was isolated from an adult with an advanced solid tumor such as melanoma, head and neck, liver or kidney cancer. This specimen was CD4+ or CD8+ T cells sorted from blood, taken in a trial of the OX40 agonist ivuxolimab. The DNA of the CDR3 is TGTGCCAGTACCACTCCAATGGGACAGGGGAACTATGGCTACACCTTC. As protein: CASTTPMGQGNYGYTF.